The 27 T cell receptor beta chains below were found in one sample sequenced in a study of beta chain features in type 1 diabetes. The isolated RNA, all of it, was reverse transcribed, so expressed TCRB transcripts were what got sequenced. TCRdb's table, derived via immunoSEQ multiplex PCR, lists solely in-frame clones and lacks some. The sample contains almost 350,000 clones, under 8.5% of which appear only once. The sequenced sample was central memory CD4+ T cells from blood. The source of these receptors is a woman aged 18-29 years in good health.

This clone was seen a handful of times. This rearrangement joins TRBV4-3 to TRBJ2-3; 10 nucleotides line up with TRBD2. Germline V lookup: CDR1 LGHNA, CDR2 YSLEER. This CDR3 comprises 17 residues. The V segment lost 0 bases and the J segment 1 base; nucleotides outside the gene matches: 4. The chain's CDR3 is CASSQDSLAGGTDTQYF. CDR3 coding DNA: TGCGCCAGCAGCCAAGATTCCCTAGCGGGAGGCACAGATACGCAGTATTTT.

This clone was seen more than once but under ten times. The V call is TRBV7-3, the J call TRBJ2-3, with a tentative D call TRBD2 (6 bases). With 4 bases removed from V and 2 bases from J, the gap between germline ends came to 10 bases. Germline V gene lookup returns CDR1 SGHTA and CDR2 FQGTGA. This CDR3 comprises 14 residues. The CDR3 nucleotides read TGTGCCAGCAGCTCGGGACTCGACACAGATACGCAGTATTTT. Translation: CASSSGLDTDTQYF.

This clone has a handful of counts. The chain carries TRBV9 and TRBJ2-7; no clear D gene. This CDR3 comprises 14 residues. V gave up 0 bases and J gave up 0 bases, with 7 bases separating them. Germline CDR1 reads SGDLS; CDR2 reads YYNGEE. This chain's CDR3 is CASSVESASYEQYF. In nucleotides, the CDR3 is TGTGCCAGCAGCGTAGAGTCCGCCTCCTACGAGCAGTACTTC. Together with reference TRBV9 and TRBJ2-7, the CDR3 gives the full variable domain: DSGVTQTPKHLITATGQRVTLRCSPRSGDLSVYWYQQSLDQGLQFLIQYYNGEERAKGNILERFSAQQFPDLHSELNLSSLELGDSALYFCASSVESASYEQYFGPGTRLTVT.

This clone was observed many times. The V gene is TRBV7-2, the J gene TRBJ1-1; D uncertain. Trimming pared 5 bases from V and 1 base from J, leaving 11 bases between. The CDR3 is made up of 14 amino acids. The V gene's germline CDR1 is SGHTA and CDR2 FQGNSA. CDR3 DNA: TGTGCCAGCAGCCAAGGACGGACGAACACTGAAGCTTTCTTT. This encodes CASSQGRTNTEAFF. Looking up the rest from reference TRBV7-2 and TRBJ1-1 gives the full variable domain: GAGVSQSPSNKVTEKGKDVELRCDPISGHTALYWYRQSLGQGLEFLIYFQGNSAPDKSGLPSDRFSAERTGGSVSTLTIQRTQQEDSAVYLCASSQGRTNTEAFFGQGTRLTVV.

CDR3 amino acids: CSAQDRDVEAFF. The CDR3 region has the DNA TGCAGCGCTCAAGACAGGGATGTTGAAGCTTTCTTT. The chain links TRBV29-1 to TRBJ1-1, with 7 positions matching TRBD1. In germline, CDR1 is SQVTM, CDR2 ANQGSEA. The CDR3 is made up of 12 amino acids. Unmatched junction bases numbered 9, after V lost 7 bases and J lost 7 bases.

For the CDR3, the DNA is TGTGCCAGCAGTTTAGAACGTCGGACTGAAGCTTTCTTT. Protein: CASSLERRTEAFF. The chain combines TRBV6-6 with TRBJ1-1; no definite D call. CDR3 size: 13 residues. CDR1 and CDR2 (germline): MNHNY, SVGAGI (reference sequence). The V end lost 4 bases, the J end lost 5 bases, and 11 bases lay between the germline ends.

The chain joins TRBV10-3 to TRBJ2-7; no reliable D call. The germline gives CDR1 ENHRY, CDR2 SYGVKD. The CDR3 is 14 amino acids. Between the trimmed V and J ends, which lost 4 bases and 3 bases, there was a span of 13 bases. The CDR3: CAISGQDRSYEQYF. DNA of the CDR3: TGTGCCATCAGTGGACAAGATAGGAGCTACGAGCAGTACTTC.

In its sample, this clone was seen a few times. The rearrangement uses TRBV27 and TRBJ2-7, with D tentatively TRBD1 (6 bases). This CDR3 region has 15 residues. The germline gives CDR1 MNHEY, CDR2 SMNVEV (reference sequence). The V gene lost 5 bases and the J gene lost 0 bases, with 14 bases spanning the gap. The CDR3 sequence: CASSSSDSYSYEQYF. In DNA, the CDR3 is TGTGCCAGCAGTAGCTCGGACAGTTACTCCTACGAGCAGTACTTC.

The V gene is TRBV25-1, the J gene TRBJ2-4; D is uncertain. The germline gives CDR1 MGHDK, CDR2 SYGVNS. V lost 1 base and J lost 15, with 19 bases in between. The length of the CDR3 is 14 residues. CDR3 sequence: CASSELLQECYSYF. The CDR3 DNA reads TGTGCCAGCAGTGAATTGCTCCAGGAGTGTTATTCGTACTTC.

The chain couples TRBV4-3 to TRBJ1-2; D gene uncertain. Per the germline V gene, CDR1 is LGHNA and CDR2 is YSLEER. Deletions cut 0 bases from V and 6 bases from J, with 8 bases between. The CDR3 consists of 13 residues. The DNA for the CDR3 is TGCGCCAGCAGCCAAGATCTCCGGGATGGCTACACCTTC. Its translation: CASSQDLRDGYTF.

This clone was picked up a small number of times. The chain carries TRBV27 and TRBJ2-1; TRBD2 agrees at 10 bases. This CDR3 is 15 amino acids long. Germline V CDR1 and CDR2: MNHEY, SMNVEV (reference sequence). Unmatched junction bases numbered 8, after V lost 3 bases and J lost 9 bases. In nucleotides, the CDR3 is TGTGCCAGCAGTTTTGGGACTAGCGCGGGTACTGAGCAGTTCTTC. This gives the protein CASSFGTSAGTEQFF.

This clone was seen many times. The chain carries TRBV28 and TRBJ1-5; D is unresolved. Trimming removed 2 bases from V and 6 bases from J, with 11 bases in between. The CDR3 has 14 amino acids. Germline V gives CDR1 MDHEN, CDR2 SYDVKM. CDR3 coding DNA: TGTGCCAGCAGTTTAGCCCTATCAACTCAGCCCCAGCATTTT. It is translated as CASSLALSTQPQHF.

The chain employs TRBV29-1 and TRBJ2-7; D call uncertain. The CDR3 contains 13 residues. V shed 4 bases and J shed 0 bases, with 10 bases lying between them. CDR1 is SQVTM and CDR2 is ANQGSEA in the germline V gene. The CDR3 coding sequence is TGCAGCGTTGTTGTTGGCAGCTCCTACGAGCAGTACTTC. Its protein product is CSVVVGSSYEQYF.

This chain links TRBV29-1 with TRBJ2-5; D perhaps matches TRBD1 (5 bases). Trimming cost V 3 bases and J 3 bases, with 11 bases left between them. CDR1 is SQVTM and CDR2 is ANQGSEA in the germline V gene. The CDR3 covers 13 residues. CDR3 sequence reads: CSVELGHKETQYF. The CDR3, as DNA: TGCAGCGTTGAGTTGGGGCATAAAGAGACCCAGTACTTC.

The rearrangement uses TRBV7-3 and TRBJ2-1, with 9 bases that match TRBD2. This CDR3 has 14 residues. CDR1 SGHTA and CDR2 FQGTGA come from the germline V gene. After removal of 2 bases from V and 9 bases from J, the junction contained 5 bases not matched to a gene. CDR3 region: CASSLSREGREQFF. The CDR3, as DNA: TGTGCCAGCAGCTTATCGCGGGAGGGCCGTGAGCAGTTCTTC.

The CDR3 nucleotides are TGTGCCAGCAGTTTACCGGGACAGGGACGACCCTACACCTTC. Translated: CASSLPGQGRPYTF. The chain couples TRBV2 to TRBJ1-2, with 9 bases fitting TRBD1. Germline V lookup: CDR1 SNHLY, CDR2 FYNNEI. V gave up 5 bases and J gave up 10 bases; unmatched junction bases: 11. The length of the CDR3 is 14 residues.

This clone was detected a few times. The chain combines TRBV4-3 with TRBJ1-5, with TRBD1 identical over 9 bases. Germline CDR1 and CDR2: LGHNA and YSLEER. V lost 0 bases, J lost 9 bases, and 6 bases stayed unmatched. The CDR3 runs 15 residues. The CDR3 region is CASSQDAGQGLPQHF. DNA for the CDR3: TGCGCCAGCAGCCAAGATGCGGGACAGGGCCTGCCCCAGCATTTT.

A few counts support this clone. J is TRBJ2-3 and V is TRBV28; TRBD1 matches 8 bases. V shed 6 bases, J shed 4 bases, and the junction held 6 bases outside the gene matches. Germline CDR1 reads MDHEN; CDR2 reads SYDVKM. The CDR3 length is 14 residues. CDR3 DNA sequence: TGTGCCAGCAGCCAGACAGGGGTGGCAGATACGCAGTATTTT. Translating gives CASSQTGVADTQYF.

The gene calls are TRBV27 and TRBJ1-4; tentatively, D is TRBD1 (6 bases). V was shortened by 3 bases and J by 10 bases, with 15 bases between the two germline ends. CDR1 and CDR2 (germline): MNHEY, SMNVEV (reference sequence). The CDR3 runs 14 residues. CDR3 nucleotide sequence: TGTGCCAGCAGTTTGGGGGGGGCGACGGGAAAACTGTTTTTT. This encodes CASSLGGATGKLFF.

This clone showed up just a few times. The CDR3 loop is CASSLAYETQYF. The CDR3 DNA reads as TGTGCCAGCAGCTTAGCCTATGAGACCCAGTACTTC. The chain carries TRBV7-9 and TRBJ2-5; no definite D call. Trimming took 0 bases from V and 5 from J, leaving 4 bases between them. The CDR3 has 12 amino acids. Per germline, CDR1 SEHNR and CDR2 FQNEAQ (reference sequence).

This sequence joins TRBV7-2 and TRBJ2-3, with 14 bases matching TRBD2. The CDR3 has 17 residues. Looked up from germline, CDR1 is SGHTA and CDR2 is FQGNSA. V lost 1 base and J lost 5; bases outside the gene matches: 5. The CDR3 DNA reads as TGTGCCAGCAGCTTAGGGGGACTAGCGGGAGCCGGAGATACGCAGTATTTT. This sequence encodes CASSLGGLAGAGDTQYF.

This clone appeared many times. J is TRBJ2-1 and V is TRBV7-2; D is undetermined. Germline V gene sequence: CDR1 SGHTA, CDR2 FQGNSA. The germline V and J ends were trimmed by 6 bases and 9 bases, with 9 bases remaining between them. The CDR3 runs 11 residues. CDR3 loop: CASSRVGEQFF. The CDR3 DNA sequence: TGTGCCAGCAGTAGGGTAGGTGAGCAGTTCTTC. The variable domain in full, completed from reference TRBV7-2 and TRBJ2-1, reads GAGVSQSPSNKVTEKGKDVELRCDPISGHTALYWYRQSLGQGLEFLIYFQGNSAPDKSGLPSDRFSAERTGGSVSTLTIQRTQQEDSAVYLCASSRVGEQFFGPGTRLTVL.

This clone was seen ten or more times. This chain uses TRBV7-2 with TRBJ2-7; either TRBD1 or TRBD2 may fit D (5 bases each). Germline CDR1 reads SGHTA; CDR2 reads FQGNSA. This CDR3 region has 15 residues. V lost 2 bases and J lost 2, with 13 bases in between. The CDR3 reads CASSLRGSPAYEQYF. The CDR3 DNA follows: TGTGCCAGCAGCTTACGGGGCTCTCCTGCCTACGAGCAGTACTTC.

The genes are TRBV6-6 and TRBJ1-2; D is unresolved. This CDR3 region has 13 residues. V dropped 6 bases and J dropped 1 base, with 9 bases sitting between them. Per the germline V gene, CDR1 is MNHNY and CDR2 is SVGAGI (reference sequence). The CDR3 coding sequence is TGTGCCAGCAGCTCGACTGATAACTATGGCTACACCTTC. Its translation is CASSSTDNYGYTF.

This clone was seen a handful of times. J is TRBJ1-1 and V is TRBV5-1; D remains ambiguous. V was cut by 0 bases and J by 0 bases, with 9 bases left in between. This CDR3 spans 15 amino acids. CDR1 is SGHRS and CDR2 is YFSETQ in the germline V gene. The CDR3 sequence: CASSLAAGMNTEAFF. The CDR3 nucleotides read TGCGCCAGCAGCTTGGCTGCAGGCATGAACACTGAAGCTTTCTTT.

This clone was counted a few times. V gene TRBV28 combines with J gene TRBJ1-1; D remains unclear. V lost 7 bases and J 5 bases, leaving 11 bases between the germline ends. The CDR3 spans 12 residues. CDR1 and CDR2 (germline): MDHEN, SYDVKM. CDR3 amino acids: CASNEKLTEAFF. The DNA of the CDR3 is TGTGCCAGCAACGAAAAGTTGACTGAAGCTTTCTTT.

The rearrangement links TRBV6-5 to TRBJ1-1, with TRBD1 identical over 8 bases. CDR3 size: 14 residues. The V gene end was trimmed by 6 bases and the J gene end by 4 bases; junction bases not matched to a gene: 7. Germline CDR1 and CDR2: MNHEY and SVGAGI. The CDR3 region is CASRDQGAATEAFF. Written as DNA, the CDR3 is TGTGCCAGCAGGGACCAGGGGGCGGCCACTGAAGCTTTCTTT.